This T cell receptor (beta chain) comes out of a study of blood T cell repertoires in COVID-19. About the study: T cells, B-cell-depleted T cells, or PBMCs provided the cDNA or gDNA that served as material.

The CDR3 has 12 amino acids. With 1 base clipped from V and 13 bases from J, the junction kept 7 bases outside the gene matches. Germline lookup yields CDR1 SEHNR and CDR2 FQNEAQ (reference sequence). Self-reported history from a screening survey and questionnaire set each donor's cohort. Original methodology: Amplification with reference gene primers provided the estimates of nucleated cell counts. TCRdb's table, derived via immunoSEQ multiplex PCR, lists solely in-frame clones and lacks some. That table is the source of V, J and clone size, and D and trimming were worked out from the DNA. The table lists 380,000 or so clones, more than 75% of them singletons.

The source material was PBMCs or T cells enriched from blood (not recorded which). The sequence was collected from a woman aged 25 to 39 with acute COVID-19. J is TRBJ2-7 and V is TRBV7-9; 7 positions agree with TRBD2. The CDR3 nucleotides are TGTGCCAGCAGCTTAGGGCAGCGGGACTTATACTTC. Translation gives CASSLGQRDLYF.